The sequence of this T cell receptor (beta chain) was determined in a study of response to subunit inactivated influenza vaccine. For this clonotype: The antigen is unknown.

General observations from the study: There was a suggestion from the authors that each seasonal influenza vaccination recruits few new T cells.

Germline values: CDR1 DFQATT, CDR2 SNEGSKA (reference sequence). V trimming: 5 bases; J trimming: 1 base; junction bases outside the gene matches: 2. The length of the CDR3 is 14 residues. Each CDR3 protein gets one entry after TCRdb re-called the RT-PCR reads with MiXCR. The table shows roughly 650,000 distinct CDR3 sequences, with around 14% occurring only once. V and J are TRBV20-1 and TRBJ2-5; 12 nucleotides align to TRBD2. The sample in question was PBMCs from blood, obtained 11 to 12 days after vaccination. The sequence came from a man between 45 and 60 years old who received an inactivated influenza vaccine. The CDR3 sequence: CSAGTSGLQETQYF. CDR3 bases: TGCAGTGCTGGGACTAGCGGGCTCCAAGAGACCCAGTACTTC.